This TCR beta chain is drawn from a study of PD-1 blockade in classical Hodgkin lymphoma. Study conclusions and caveats: The study reported lower baseline TCR diversity in newly diagnosed patients than in healthy donors.

To note about this clone: As yet, its antigen is unknown.

From germline, CDR1 is MDHEN and CDR2 SYDVKM. Trimming stripped 5 bases from V and 3 bases from J, with 11 bases between. This CDR3 contains 13 residues. The time point here: newly diagnosed, previously untreated cHL patient sample. Applied to thawed PBMCs, magnetic negative selection was the method used to isolate CD8+ T cells. Comparator PBMCs were from newly diagnosed, untreated classical Hodgkin lymphoma. This table comes from immunoSEQ multiplex PCR, and its TCRdb copy is limited to in-frame clones, with some not included. The sample consists of about 14,000 clones, about 90% of them appearing once.

The source is a human donor with classical Hodgkin lymphoma. Sequenced input: CD8+ T cells from blood. The J gene is TRBJ2-7, the V gene TRBV28; D remains unclear. CDR3 DNA sequence: TGTGCCAGCAGTCCAGACTGGAACTACGAGCAGTACTTC. Its translation is CASSPDWNYEQYF. Full variable domain (remainder filled in from reference TRBV28 and TRBJ2-7): DVKVTQSSRYLVKRTGEKVFLECVQDMDHENMFWYRQDPGLGLRLIYFSYDVKMKEKGDIPEGYSVSREKKERFSLILESASTNQTSMYLCASSPDWNYEQYFGPGTRLTVT.